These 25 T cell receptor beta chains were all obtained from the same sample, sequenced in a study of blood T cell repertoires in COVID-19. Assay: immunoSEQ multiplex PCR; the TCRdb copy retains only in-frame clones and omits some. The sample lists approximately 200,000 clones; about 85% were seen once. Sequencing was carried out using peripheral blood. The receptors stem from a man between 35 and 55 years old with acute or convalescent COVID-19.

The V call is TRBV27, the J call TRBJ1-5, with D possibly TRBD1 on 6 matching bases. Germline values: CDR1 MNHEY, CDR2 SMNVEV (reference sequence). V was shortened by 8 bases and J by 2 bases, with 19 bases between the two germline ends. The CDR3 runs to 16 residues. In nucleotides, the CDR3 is TGTGCCAGCCGAAGGTCAGGGGCGCTGGGCAATCAGCCCCAGCATTTT. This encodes CASRRSGALGNQPQHF.

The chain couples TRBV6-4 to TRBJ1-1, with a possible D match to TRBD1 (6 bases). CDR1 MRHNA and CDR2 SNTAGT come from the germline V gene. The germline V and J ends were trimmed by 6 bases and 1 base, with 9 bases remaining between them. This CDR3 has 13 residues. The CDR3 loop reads CASSQTGNTEAFF. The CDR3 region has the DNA TGTGCCAGCAGCCAGACAGGGAACACTGAAGCTTTCTTT.

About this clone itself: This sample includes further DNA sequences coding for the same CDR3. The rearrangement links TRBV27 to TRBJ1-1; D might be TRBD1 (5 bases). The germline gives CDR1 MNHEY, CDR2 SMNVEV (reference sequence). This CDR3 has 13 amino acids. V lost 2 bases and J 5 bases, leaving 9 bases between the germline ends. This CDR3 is CASSLDSGTEAFF. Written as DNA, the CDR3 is TGTGCCAGCAGTTTAGACAGTGGGACTGAAGCTTTCTTT.

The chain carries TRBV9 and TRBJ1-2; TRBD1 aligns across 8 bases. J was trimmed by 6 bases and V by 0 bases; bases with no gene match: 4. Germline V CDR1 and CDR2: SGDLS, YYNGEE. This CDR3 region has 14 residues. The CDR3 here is CASSVGRGLNGYTF. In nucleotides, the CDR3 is TGTGCCAGCAGCGTAGGCAGGGGGCTCAATGGCTACACCTTC.

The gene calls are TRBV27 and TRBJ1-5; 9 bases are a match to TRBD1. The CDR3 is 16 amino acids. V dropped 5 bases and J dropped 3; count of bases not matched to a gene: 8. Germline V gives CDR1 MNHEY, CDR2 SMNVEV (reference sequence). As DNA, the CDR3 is TGTGCCAGCAGTCCGTACCGGGACAGGGACAATCAGCCCCAGCATTTT. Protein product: CASSPYRDRDNQPQHF.

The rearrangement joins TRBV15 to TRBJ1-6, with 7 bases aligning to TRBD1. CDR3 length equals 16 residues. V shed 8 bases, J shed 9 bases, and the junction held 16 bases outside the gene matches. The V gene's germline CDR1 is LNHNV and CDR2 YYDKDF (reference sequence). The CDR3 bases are TGTGCCACCGGAAATTCAAGAGGAGGGGGCAGTTCACCCCTCCACTTT. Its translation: CATGNSRGGGSSPLHF.

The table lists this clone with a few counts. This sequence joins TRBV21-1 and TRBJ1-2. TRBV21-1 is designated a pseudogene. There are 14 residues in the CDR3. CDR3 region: CASSPRRGAYGYTF. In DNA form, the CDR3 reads TGTGCCAGCAGCCCCCGACGGGGGGCCTATGGCTACACCTTC.

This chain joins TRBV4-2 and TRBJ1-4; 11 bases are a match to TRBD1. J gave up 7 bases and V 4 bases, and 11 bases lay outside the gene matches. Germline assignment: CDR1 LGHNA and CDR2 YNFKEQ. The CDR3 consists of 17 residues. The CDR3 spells CASSPWSSGQGGEKLFF. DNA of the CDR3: TGTGCCAGCAGCCCCTGGAGCTCGGGACAGGGGGGTGAAAAACTGTTTTTT.

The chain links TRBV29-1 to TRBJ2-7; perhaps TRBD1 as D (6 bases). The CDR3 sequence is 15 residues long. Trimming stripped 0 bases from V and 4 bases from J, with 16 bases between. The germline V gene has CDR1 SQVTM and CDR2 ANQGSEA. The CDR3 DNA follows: TGCAGCGTTGAAGAGACAGGAGATCTTACGTACGAGCAGTACTTC. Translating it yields CSVEETGDLTYEQYF.

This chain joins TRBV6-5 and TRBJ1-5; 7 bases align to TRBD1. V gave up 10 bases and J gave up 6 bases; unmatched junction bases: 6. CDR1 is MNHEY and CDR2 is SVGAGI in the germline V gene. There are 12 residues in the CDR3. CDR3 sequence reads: CATGAGGQPQHF. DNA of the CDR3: TGTGCCACCGGAGCAGGGGGTCAGCCCCAGCATTTT.

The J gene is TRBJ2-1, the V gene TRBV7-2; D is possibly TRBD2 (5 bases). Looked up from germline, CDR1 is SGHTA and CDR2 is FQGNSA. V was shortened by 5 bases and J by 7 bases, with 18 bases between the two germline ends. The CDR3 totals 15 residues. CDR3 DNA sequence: TGTGCCAGCAGCATTCGGGGAATGGAGACGAATGAGCAGTTCTTC. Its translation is CASSIRGMETNEQFF.

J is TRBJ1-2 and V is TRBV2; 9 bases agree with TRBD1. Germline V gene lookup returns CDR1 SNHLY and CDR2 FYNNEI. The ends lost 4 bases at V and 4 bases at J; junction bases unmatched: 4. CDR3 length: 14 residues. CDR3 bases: TGTGCCAGCAGTGTAGACAGGGGGACCTATGGCTACACCTTC. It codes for CASSVDRGTYGYTF.

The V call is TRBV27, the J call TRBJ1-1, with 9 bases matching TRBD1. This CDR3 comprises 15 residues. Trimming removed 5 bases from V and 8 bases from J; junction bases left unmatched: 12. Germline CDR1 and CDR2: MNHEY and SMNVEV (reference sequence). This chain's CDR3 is CASSITPGQGGEAFF. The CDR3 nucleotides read TGTGCCAGCAGTATTACTCCGGGACAGGGAGGAGAAGCTTTCTTT.

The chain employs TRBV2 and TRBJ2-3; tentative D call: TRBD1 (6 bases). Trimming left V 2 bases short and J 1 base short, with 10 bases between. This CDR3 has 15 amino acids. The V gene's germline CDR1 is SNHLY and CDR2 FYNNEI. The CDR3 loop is CASSEIGGGTDTQYF. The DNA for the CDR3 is TGTGCCAGCAGTGAAATAGGGGGAGGCACAGATACGCAGTATTTT.

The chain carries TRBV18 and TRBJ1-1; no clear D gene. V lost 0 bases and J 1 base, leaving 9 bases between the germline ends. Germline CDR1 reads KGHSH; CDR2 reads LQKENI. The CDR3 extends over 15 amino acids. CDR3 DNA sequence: TGTGCCAGCTCACCACCGTGGCAGGCGAACACTGAAGCTTTCTTT. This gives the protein CASSPPWQANTEAFF. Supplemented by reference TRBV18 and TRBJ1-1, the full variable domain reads NAGVMQNPRHLVRRRGQEARLRCSPMKGHSHVYWYRQLPEEGLKFMVYLQKENIIDESGMPKERFSAEFPKEGPSILRIQQVVRGDSAAYFCASSPPWQANTEAFFGQGTRLTVV.

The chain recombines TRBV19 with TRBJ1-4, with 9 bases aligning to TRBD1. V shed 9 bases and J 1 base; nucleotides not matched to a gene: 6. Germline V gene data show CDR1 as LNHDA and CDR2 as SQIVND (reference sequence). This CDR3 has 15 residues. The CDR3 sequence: CASRDRERTNEKLFF. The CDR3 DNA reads TGTGCCAGCCGGGACAGGGAAAGAACTAATGAAAAACTGTTTTTT. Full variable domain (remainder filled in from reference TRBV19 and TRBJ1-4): DGGITQSPKYLFRKEGQNVTLSCEQNLNHDAMYWYRQDPGQGLRLIYYSQIVNDFQKGDIAEGYSVSREKKESFPLTVTSAQKNPTAFYLCASRDRERTNEKLFFGSGTQLSVL.

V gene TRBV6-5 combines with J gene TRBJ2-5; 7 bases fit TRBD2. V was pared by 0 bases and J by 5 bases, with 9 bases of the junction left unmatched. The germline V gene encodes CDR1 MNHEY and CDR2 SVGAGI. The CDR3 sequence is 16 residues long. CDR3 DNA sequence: TGTGCCAGCAGTTACTCGAGCGGGGTCCCGGGGGAGACCCAGTACTTC. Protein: CASSYSSGVPGETQYF.

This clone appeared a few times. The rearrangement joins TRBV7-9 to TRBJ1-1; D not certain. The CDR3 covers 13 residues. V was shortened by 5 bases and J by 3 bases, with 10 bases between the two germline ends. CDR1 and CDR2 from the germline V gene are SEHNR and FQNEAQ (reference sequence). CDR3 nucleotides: TGTGCCAGCAGCCCCTATTCGGACACTGAAGCTTTCTTT. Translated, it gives CASSPYSDTEAFF.

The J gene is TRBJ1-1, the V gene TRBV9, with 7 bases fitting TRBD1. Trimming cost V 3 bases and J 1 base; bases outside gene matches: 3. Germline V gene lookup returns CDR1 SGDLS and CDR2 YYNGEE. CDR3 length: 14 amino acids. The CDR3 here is CASSDDRANTEAFF. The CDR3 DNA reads TGTGCCAGCAGCGATGACAGGGCGAACACTGAAGCTTTCTTT.

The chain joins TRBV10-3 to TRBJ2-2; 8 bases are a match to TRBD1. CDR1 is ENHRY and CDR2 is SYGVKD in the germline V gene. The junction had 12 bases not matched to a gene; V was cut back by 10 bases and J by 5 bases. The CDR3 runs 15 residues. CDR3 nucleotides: TGTGCCAGCACGGCCCGGACAGGGATGACCGGGGAGCTGTTTTTT. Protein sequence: CASTARTGMTGELFF.

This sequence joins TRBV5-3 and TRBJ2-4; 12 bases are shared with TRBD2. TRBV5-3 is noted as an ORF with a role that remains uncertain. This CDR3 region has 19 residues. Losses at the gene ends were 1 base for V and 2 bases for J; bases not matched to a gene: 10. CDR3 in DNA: TGTGCCAGAAGCTTGCGTTCTCTAGCGGGGGGGCCCTCCAAAAACATTCAGTACTTC. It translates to CARSLRSLAGGPSKNIQYF.

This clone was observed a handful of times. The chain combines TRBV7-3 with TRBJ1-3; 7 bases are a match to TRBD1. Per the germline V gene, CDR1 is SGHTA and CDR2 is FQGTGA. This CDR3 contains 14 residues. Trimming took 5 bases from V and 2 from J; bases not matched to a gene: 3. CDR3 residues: CASSTGTAGNTIYF. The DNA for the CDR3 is TGTGCCAGCAGCACGGGGACAGCTGGAAACACCATATATTTT. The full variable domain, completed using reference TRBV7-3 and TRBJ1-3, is GAGVSQTPSNKVTEKGKYVELRCDPISGHTALYWYRQSLGQGPEFLIYFQGTGAADDSGLPNDRFFAVRPEGSVSTLKIQRTERGDSAVYLCASSTGTAGNTIYFGEGSWLTVV.

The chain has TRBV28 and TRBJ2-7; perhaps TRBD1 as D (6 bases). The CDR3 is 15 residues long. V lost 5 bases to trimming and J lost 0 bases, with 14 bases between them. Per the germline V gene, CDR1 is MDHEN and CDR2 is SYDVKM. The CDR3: CASSLGTLGSYEQYF. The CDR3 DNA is TGTGCCAGCAGTCTTGGGACACTGGGCTCCTACGAGCAGTACTTC.

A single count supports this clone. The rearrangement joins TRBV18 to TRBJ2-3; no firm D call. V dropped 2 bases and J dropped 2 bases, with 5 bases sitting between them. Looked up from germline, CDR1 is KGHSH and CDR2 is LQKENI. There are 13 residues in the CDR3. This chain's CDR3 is CASSPDNTDTQYF. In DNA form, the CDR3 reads TGTGCCAGCTCACCAGACAACACAGATACGCAGTATTTT.

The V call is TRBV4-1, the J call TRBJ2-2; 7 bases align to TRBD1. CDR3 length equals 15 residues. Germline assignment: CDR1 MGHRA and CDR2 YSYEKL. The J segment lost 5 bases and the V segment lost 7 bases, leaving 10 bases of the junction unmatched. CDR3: CASTGAAGGTGELFF. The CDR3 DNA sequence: TGCGCCAGCACCGGCGCGGCAGGGGGTACCGGGGAGCTGTTTTTT.